The 30 T cell receptor beta chains below all came from one sample that was sequenced in a study of response to subunit inactivated influenza vaccine. TCRdb itself ran the RT-PCR reads through MiXCR, one entry per CDR3 protein. The sample contains more than 550,000 distinct CDR3 sequences, over 9% of which appear only once. The same sample was also used in a study of T cells expressing NK-cell markers. That work adds: It was by 5'RACE template switching with UMIs that TCR beta cDNA was made.

The sample consisted of PBMCs from blood, taken on the day of vaccination. These receptors were obtained from a man in his forties or fifties who received an inactivated influenza vaccine.

The genes are TRBV15 and TRBJ2-2; D possibly uses TRBD1 or TRBD2 (5 bases each). The V end was cut by 6 bases, the J end by 6 bases, with 23 bases between. CDR3 length: 17 residues. Germline V gene lookup returns CDR1 LNHNV and CDR2 YYDKDF (reference sequence). This CDR3 is CATRFLSGLGQPGELFF. The CDR3 bases are TGTGCCACCAGGTTCTTAAGCGGTTTGGGGCAGCCCGGGGAGCTGTTTTTT.

The V gene is TRBV19, the J gene TRBJ2-6, with a weak D call TRBD2 (6 bases). Deletions cut 6 bases from V and 4 bases from J, with 16 bases between. This CDR3 has 16 residues. Looked up from germline, CDR1 is LNHDA and CDR2 is SQIVND (reference sequence). The CDR3 sequence is CASRPLRGAGANVLTF. The CDR3, as DNA: TGTGCCAGTAGACCCCTGCGGGGCGCCGGGGCCAACGTCCTGACTTTC. The whole variable domain, filled in from reference TRBV19 and TRBJ2-6, reads DGGITQSPKYLFRKEGQNVTLSCEQNLNHDAMYWYRQDPGQGLRLIYYSQIVNDFQKGDIAEGYSVSREKKESFPLTVTSAQKNPTAFYLCASRPLRGAGANVLTFGAGSRLTVL.

This rearrangement joins TRBV19 to TRBJ2-1; tentative D call: TRBD1 (6 bases). This CDR3 is 14 amino acids long. V dropped 3 bases and J dropped 4 bases, with 10 bases sitting between them. CDR1 is LNHDA, CDR2 SQIVND, per germline (reference sequence). DNA for the CDR3: TGTGCCAGTAGTATCGGGACACCTTACAATGAGCAGTTCTTC. Protein sequence: CASSIGTPYNEQFF. Filled out from reference TRBV19 and TRBJ2-1, the complete variable domain reads DGGITQSPKYLFRKEGQNVTLSCEQNLNHDAMYWYRQDPGQGLRLIYYSQIVNDFQKGDIAEGYSVSREKKESFPLTVTSAQKNPTAFYLCASSIGTPYNEQFFGPGTRLTVL.

The chain is built from TRBV15 and TRBJ2-7; no firm D call. The V end lost 9 bases, the J end lost 2 bases, and 11 bases lay between the germline ends. The CDR3 extends over 12 amino acids. Per germline, CDR1 LNHNV and CDR2 YYDKDF (reference sequence). CDR3 amino acids: CATRHTTYEQYF. DNA for the CDR3: TGTGCCACTAGACACACGACCTACGAGCAGTACTTC.

This clonotype was detected only a few times. The chain combines TRBV7-2 with TRBJ2-1, with 7 bases matching TRBD2. The CDR3 spans 11 residues. The ends lost 8 bases at V and 5 bases at J; junction bases unmatched: 0. Germline-derived CDR1 and CDR2 are SGHTA and FQGNSA. The CDR3 loop is CASREDNEQFF. CDR3 sequence (DNA): TGTGCCAGCCGGGAGGACAATGAGCAGTTCTTC.

The rearrangement links TRBV10-1 to TRBJ2-5; 7 bases map to TRBD1. Germline V CDR1 and CDR2: WNHNN, SYGVQD (reference sequence). The CDR3 is 14 amino acids. The V segment lost 0 bases and the J segment 5 bases; nucleotides outside the gene matches: 3. The CDR3 loop reads CASSESQGRETQYF. The CDR3 DNA reads as TGCGCCAGCAGTGAGTCACAGGGGCGGGAGACCCAGTACTTC.

The chain combines TRBV7-8 with TRBJ2-2, with unresolved D. V lost 4 bases and J lost 1, with 10 bases in between. Germline V gene sequence: CDR1 SGHVS, CDR2 FQNEAQ. The length of the CDR3 is 15 residues. CDR3: CASSSPGKNTGELFF. CDR3 in DNA: TGTGCCAGCAGCTCCCCTGGCAAGAACACCGGGGAGCTGTTTTTT.

The V gene is TRBV29-1, the J gene TRBJ2-3, with 9 bases matching TRBD2. The CDR3 runs 14 residues. After removal of 6 bases from V and 4 bases from J, the junction contained 8 bases not matched to a gene. The germline V gene has CDR1 SQVTM and CDR2 ANQGSEA. As DNA, the CDR3 is TGCAGCGTAGCCTTAGCGGGAGCAGCAGATACGCAGTATTTT. Amino acid sequence: CSVALAGAADTQYF.

A few counts support this clonotype. The CDR3 spells CASSQVWGLNTEAFF. The DNA of the CDR3 is TGTGCCAGCAGCCAAGTCTGGGGGCTGAACACTGAAGCTTTCTTT. The V and J genes are TRBV14 and TRBJ1-1; D may be TRBD1 (6 bases). The CDR3 consists of 15 residues. CDR1 and CDR2 from the germline V gene are SGHDN and FVKESK. V dropped 1 base and J dropped 0 bases, with 9 bases sitting between them.

To note about this clonotype: A much larger clone lies a single base off, so this may be a read error. The gene calls are TRBV10-3 and TRBJ2-5; the D gene is possibly TRBD1 (5 bases). The CDR3 has 12 amino acids. Germline CDR1 reads ENHRY; CDR2 reads SYGVKD. CDR3 region: CAISDTGETQHF. CDR3 bases: TGTGCCATCAGTGACACAGGCGAGACCCAGCACTTC.

This rearrangement joins TRBV7-8 to TRBJ2-7; possible D gene TRBD2, 5 bases. V lost 5 bases, J lost 3 bases, and 17 bases lay in between. The CDR3 runs to 15 residues. The V gene's germline CDR1 is SGHVS and CDR2 FQNEAQ. The CDR3 spells CASSPRNRELYEQYF. Here the CDR3 DNA reads TGTGCCAGCAGCCCCAGGAACCGGGAACTCTACGAGCAGTACTTC. The variable domain in full, completed from reference TRBV7-8 and TRBJ2-7, reads GAGVSQSPRYKVAKRGQDVALRCDPISGHVSLFWYQQALGQGPEFLTYFQNEAQLDKSGLPSDRFFAERPEGSVSTLKIQRTQQEDSAVYLCASSPRNRELYEQYFGPGTRLTVT.

This clonotype has just a few counts. This chain's CDR3 is CASSQGAWETQYF. CDR3 coding DNA: TGTGCCAGCAGCCAAGGGGCCTGGGAGACCCAGTACTTC. V usage is TRBV3-1 and J usage is TRBJ2-5, with no clear D. The CDR3 spans 13 residues. Trimming took off 1 base at V and 5 bases at J, with 8 bases between the two ends. Germline V gene lookup returns CDR1 LGHDT and CDR2 YNNKEL (reference sequence).

This clonotype was observed a handful of times. This chain uses TRBV10-3 with TRBJ1-5; D remains ambiguous. Trimming took off 3 bases at V and 7 bases at J, with 10 bases between the two ends. This CDR3 spans 13 amino acids. Germline lookup yields CDR1 ENHRY and CDR2 SYGVKD. The CDR3 here is CAISDWGGQPQHF. The CDR3 DNA is TGTGCCATCAGTGACTGGGGAGGACAGCCCCAGCATTTT.

Only a few counts were recorded for this clonotype. The chain carries TRBV29-1 and TRBJ1-2, with a tentative D call TRBD1 (5 bases). The germline gives CDR1 SQVTM, CDR2 ANQGSEA. This CDR3 is built from 16 residues. Deletions cut 1 base from V and 1 base from J, with 16 bases between. CDR3 sequence (DNA): TGCAGCGTTGAAGGGCCGGACCGCAGGGATAACTATGGCTACACCTTC. Translated: CSVEGPDRRDNYGYTF.

There are a few counts of this clonotype. This chain links TRBV3-1 with TRBJ1-1, with D maybe TRBD1 (6 bases). The CDR3 runs 17 residues. From germline, CDR1 is LGHDT and CDR2 YNNKEL (reference sequence). V lost 2 bases to trimming and J lost 1 base, with 17 bases between them. The CDR3 loop is CASSQIWGPTQNTEAFF. The CDR3 coding sequence is TGTGCCAGCAGCCAAATTTGGGGGCCGACACAGAACACTGAAGCTTTCTTT.

DNA of the CDR3: TGTGCCAGCAGCTTAGAATTAGGCGGCCGCCAGAACACTGAAGCTTTCTTT. It specifies CASSLELGGRQNTEAFF. This chain joins TRBV11-2 and TRBJ1-1; D uncertain. Germline V gene data show CDR1 as SGHAT and CDR2 as FQNNGV. The CDR3 is 17 residues long. Trimming took 0 bases from V and 1 from J, leaving 15 bases between them.

The rearrangement uses TRBV4-2 and TRBJ2-3, with TRBD1 as a possible D gene (6 bases). Germline CDR1 and CDR2: LGHNA and YNFKEQ. The CDR3 loop spans 15 amino acids. The germline V and J ends were trimmed by 3 bases and 2 bases, with 12 bases remaining between them. CDR3 DNA sequence: TGTGCCAGCAGCCAGCGACAGGAGTCCACAGATACGCAGTATTTT. This codes for CASSQRQESTDTQYF.

This chain joins TRBV29-1 and TRBJ2-7; the match to TRBD1 covers 7 bases. With 6 bases clipped from V and 2 bases from J, the junction kept 7 bases outside the gene matches. Germline CDR1 SQVTM, CDR2 ANQGSEA. The CDR3 has 13 amino acids. The CDR3 DNA is TGCAGCGTCACCGACAGGGACACCTACGAGCAGTACTTC. Residues: CSVTDRDTYEQYF.

The chain couples TRBV10-2 to TRBJ2-7, with 11 bases that match TRBD2. In germline, CDR1 is WSHSY, CDR2 SAAADI. Losses at the gene ends were 5 bases for V and 2 bases for J; bases not matched to a gene: 2. This CDR3 has 14 residues. The CDR3 loop is CASSQTSGAYEQYF. The DNA of the CDR3 is TGCGCCAGCAGTCAGACTAGCGGGGCCTACGAGCAGTACTTC.

The table lists this clonotype with many counts. This rearrangement joins TRBV14 to TRBJ2-7; D is ambiguous. V lost 1 base and J 4 bases, leaving 5 bases between the germline ends. Looked up from germline, CDR1 is SGHDN and CDR2 is FVKESK. The CDR3 spans 12 residues. The DNA of the CDR3 is TGTGCCAGCAGCCAAGGGTTGTACGAGCAGTACTTC. Translation gives CASSQGLYEQYF.

Many counts were recorded for this clonotype. The chain links TRBV12-3 or TRBV12-4 to TRBJ1-1; the D is unclear. The CDR3 covers 13 residues. Trimming pared 3 bases from V and 1 base from J, leaving 6 bases between. The CDR3 sequence: CASSFNGNTEAFF. DNA of the CDR3: TGTGCCAGCAGTTTTAACGGGAACACTGAAGCTTTCTTT.

V usage is TRBV7-2 and J usage is TRBJ2-7; TRBD2 matches 11 bases. V trimming: 0 bases; J trimming: 2 bases; junction bases outside the gene matches: 3. The germline gives CDR1 SGHTA, CDR2 FQGNSA. The CDR3 is 16 amino acids. In DNA form, the CDR3 reads TGTGCCAGCAGCTTAGCACTAGCGGGGGCCGCCTACGAGCAGTACTTC. Its translation is CASSLALAGAAYEQYF. Based on the CDR3 plus reference TRBV7-2 and TRBJ2-7, the full variable domain is GAGVSQSPSNKVTEKGKDVELRCDPISGHTALYWYRQSLGQGLEFLIYFQGNSAPDKSGLPSDRFSAERTGGSVSTLTIQRTQQEDSAVYLCASSLALAGAAYEQYFGPGTRLTVT.

This clonotype was seen a handful of times. This chain connects TRBV6-5 to TRBJ2-2; 9 nucleotides agree with TRBD2. Germline values: CDR1 MNHEY, CDR2 SVGAGI. J lost 6 bases, V lost 2 bases, and 10 bases had no gene match. This CDR3 spans 17 amino acids. Here the CDR3 DNA reads TGTGCCAGCAGTTACCTGAGACTAGCGGCCCAGGCCGGGGAGCTGTTTTTT. Protein product: CASSYLRLAAQAGELFF.

This clonotype was recorded at least ten times. The chain employs TRBV4-3 and TRBJ1-2; maybe TRBD1 (5 bases). The CDR3 length is 13 residues. Germline V gene sequence: CDR1 LGHNA, CDR2 YSLEER. Trimming removed 1 base at V and 3 bases at J, with 6 bases between. As DNA, the CDR3 is TGCGCCAGCAGCCAAGGGGGGGACTATGGCTACACCTTC. Translation: CASSQGGDYGYTF.

The chain is built from TRBV20-1 and TRBJ2-3, with TRBD2 matching over 15 bases. The V and J ends lost 3 bases and 1 base, in that order; junction bases with no gene match: 5. The CDR3 loop spans 17 amino acids. In germline, CDR1 is DFQATT, CDR2 SNEGSKA (reference sequence). The CDR3 here is CSASRTSGRARTDTQYF. The DNA of the CDR3 is TGCAGTGCTAGTCGGACTAGCGGGAGGGCTCGCACAGATACGCAGTATTTT.

This chain uses TRBV3-1 with TRBJ1-5; D might be TRBD1 (5 bases). V lost 5 bases and J 4 bases, leaving 9 bases between the germline ends. Germline lookup yields CDR1 LGHDT and CDR2 YNNKEL (reference sequence). The CDR3 runs to 13 residues. The CDR3 region has the DNA TGTGCCAGCAGCATGGGGGAGAATCAGCCCCAGCATTTT. Residues: CASSMGENQPQHF.

This clonotype was counted a few times. The genes are TRBV6-5 and TRBJ2-3, with 8 bases identical to TRBD2. The CDR3 runs 17 residues. V shed 2 bases and J 5 bases; nucleotides not matched to a gene: 12. Germline assignment: CDR1 MNHEY and CDR2 SVGAGI. The CDR3 nucleotides read TGTGCCAGCAGTTACGGGGTAGCGGGGTCCCTAGGAGATACGCAGTATTTT. Residues: CASSYGVAGSLGDTQYF.

This clonotype was picked up a small number of times. The rearrangement joins TRBV6-2 or TRBV6-3 to TRBJ2-6; D possibly corresponds to TRBD1 (5 bases). Germline CDR1 reads MNHEY; CDR2 reads SVGEGT. The CDR3 has 16 amino acids. V shed 5 bases and J shed 0 bases, with 11 bases lying between them. The CDR3 DNA reads as TGTGCCAGCAGTCTCTACAGGAGCTCTGGGGCCAACGTCCTGACTTTC. It codes for CASSLYRSSGANVLTF.

The CDR3 DNA is TGTGCCAGCAGCCAGATGGCTAGCGGTACCGTCGCCTACGAGCAGTACTTC. This sequence encodes CASSQMASGTVAYEQYF. This chain uses TRBV3-1 with TRBJ2-7, with 7 bases identical to TRBD2. Germline V gene sequence: CDR1 LGHDT, CDR2 YNNKEL (reference sequence). V was pared by 3 bases and J by 2 bases, with 13 bases of the junction left unmatched. The CDR3 sequence is 17 residues long.

The rearrangement joins TRBV30 to TRBJ2-3, with 7 nucleotides matching TRBD2. The J segment lost 3 bases and the V segment lost 3 bases, leaving 15 bases of the junction unmatched. This CDR3 is 17 amino acids long. In germline, CDR1 is GTSNPN, CDR2 SVGIG (reference sequence). CDR3: CAWRVSRVAGRTDTQYF. The CDR3 DNA follows: TGTGCCTGGAGAGTTAGTAGAGTTGCCGGGAGGACAGATACGCAGTATTTT. Drawing the rest from reference TRBV30 and TRBJ2-3, the complete variable domain is SQTIHQWPATLVQPVGSPLSLECTVEGTSNPNLYWYRQAAGRGLQLLFYSVGIGQISSEVPQNLSASRPQDRQFILSSKKLLLSDSGFYLCAWRVSRVAGRTDTQYFGPGTRLTVL.